This entry concerns a single T cell receptor (beta chain). The antigen remains unidentified. TCRdb's copy holds only in-frame clones and misses some; the assay was immunoSEQ multiplex PCR. The table lists about 100,000 clones, roughly 86% of them singletons. Per germline, CDR1 SNHLY and CDR2 FYNNEI. This CDR3 region has 13 residues. The germline V and J ends were trimmed by 8 bases and 7 bases, with 14 bases remaining between them. The data were obtained in a study of T cell responses to AZD1222 COVID-19 vaccine. Regarding the study as a whole: White British donors predominated, females outnumbered males, and clonal diversity was possibly underestimated. Nearly half of unique spike-specific TCRs reportedly avoided B.1.351 and B.1.1.7 mutated regions. Recipients of two AZD1222 doses showed rising Spike-specific TCR breadth and depth. Vaccine-associated CD4 TCRs spanned spike, dominant at 160-218 and 743-854.

The TCR was taken from an adult who received the AZD1222 COVID-19 vaccine. The chain carries TRBV2 and TRBJ2-2, with D perhaps matching TRBD1 (5 bases). The specimen was peripheral blood, collected 28 days after the second AZD1222 dose. The CDR3 protein is CASGQGVGGELFF. The CDR3, as DNA: TGTGCCAGCGGGCAGGGTGTTGGCGGGGAGCTGTTTTTT.